This T cell receptor beta chain was identified in a study of blood T cell repertoires in COVID-19. Study in general: The cDNA or gDNA used as material had been derived from T cells, B-cell-depleted T cells, or PBMCs.

A remark on this clone: Other DNA sequences in this sample translate to the same CDR3.

Assay used: immunoSEQ multiplex PCR; TCRdb lists only in-frame clones, some missing. Here the sample spans approximately 280,000 clones, approximately 83% being singletons. The CDR3 has 13 residues. V dropped 5 bases and J dropped 4; count of bases not matched to a gene: 2. The V gene's germline CDR1 is MNHEY and CDR2 SVGAGI. The specimen was peripheral blood. This clonotype was sampled from a woman aged 25-40 years who had recovered from COVID-19. V is TRBV6-5 and J is TRBJ2-7; TRBD1 agrees at 10 bases. The CDR3 DNA reads TGTGCCAGCAGTCGGGACAGGGGTTACGAGCAGTACTTC. This sequence encodes CASSRDRGYEQYF.